This T cell receptor (beta chain) was identified during a study of draining lymph node invasion in breast cancer (TCRdb year 2020). In terms of the full investigation: Nodal metastasis was diagnosed by histology and cytokeratin immunohistochemistry, and confirmation was obtained by EpCAM/CD45 flow cytometry. Across breast cancer tissues, a separate targeted assay used bulk TCR-beta CDR3 sequencing to compare sorted memory regulatory T cells with memory conventional CD4 T cells. From every patient, the primary tumor plus matched non-invaded and tumor-invaded tumor-draining lymph nodes were collected, and both Treg and Tconv subsets were profiled. Lymph nodes from about 5 patients were covered by the separate targeted TCR sequencing, and for three of those patients the primary tumors were sequenced as well. The research as a whole found: Within each tissue, roughly 13-22% of Treg TCRs were also found among Tconvs, a result interpreted as suggesting peripheral Treg induction. TCRs shared between the Treg and Tconv subsets were regarded as suggesting, but not proving, a common clonal origin. In the targeted TCR-seq data, Tregs appeared more clonally expanded than Tconvs in all tissues, and both subsets were less diverse in tumor than lymph nodes. The tumor top-100 clone tracking analysis could be carried out in only two patients. Data could not resolve whether Treg conversion occurred in a given organ or whether converted Tregs recirculated between nodes and tumor. Some of the top 100 tumor clones were detected in invaded and non-invaded nodes, and this detection was taken to suggest recirculation between tumor and draining nodes.

As regards this clonotype: Its target antigen remains unknown. No much larger clone is present one base from it, and per-base qualities are unavailable.

For memory conventional CD4 T cells, the sort was based on CD4+ CD45RA- CD25- cells. Each tumor-draining lymph node was classified as non-invaded if metastatic tumor cells were absent and as invaded if metastatic tumor cells were present. T cells were pre-enriched with a Miltenyi Pan T Cell isolation kit before staining and sorting. Immunohistochemistry for estrogen receptor, progesterone receptor, HER2 and Ki-67 was used to characterize primary tumors. Fresh surgical tissue was processed within a few hours after surgery by cutting into small fragments. The tissue fragments were digested enzymatically for 20 minutes with Liberase TL plus DNase and were then passed through a 40-micrometer strainer. Sorting used a BD FACS Aria II with roughly 98-99% purity, after DAPI live/dead staining. The sorted cells were lysed in TCL buffer, and a Norgen Single Cell RNA purification kit, including DNase treatment, was used to purify the RNA.

The CDR3 runs 16 residues from the cysteine to the phenylalanine. Only the CDR3 part of the read is kept: 48 bases, read in frame from the first base. CDR1 and CDR2 (MNHEY, SMNVEV) derive from the germline V gene (reference sequence). The germline V and J ends show losses of 2 bases and 4 bases respectively, and no gene match explains 10 bases of the junction. Library preparation used bulk RNA-seq. TCRdb shows the sequencer as Illumina HiSeq 2500. The authors' pipeline ran thus. For the separate targeted TCR-seq dataset, CDR3 sequences were extracted and quantified from raw reads using MiXCR version 2.1.5 with default parameters. The separate targeted TCR-seq dataset defined each TCR-beta clone by its combination of V gene, J gene and CDR3 sequence. For the separate targeted TCR-seq dataset, clones with fewer than three counts were filtered out, after which only the 90% most strongly expressed clones in each sample were kept. For each tissue in the separate targeted TCR-seq dataset, Treg-Tconv overlap was calculated by dividing the number of shared clones by the total number of Treg clones and multiplying by 100. Starting from the raw public reads, TCRdb applied fastp trimming at Q25, assembled clones with MiXCR and retained in-frame beta chains. Records with the same CDR3 protein are collapsed into one entry carrying the most frequent genes and DNA. For this entry, the V and J calls and clone size follow TCRdb and not the study's own pipeline. Across this sample there are some 1,900 distinct CDR3 sequences, with over 75% seen only once. Clones ranked in the top ten supply less than 2.5% of the sample.

Sequencing used sorted memory CD4+ effector T cells from a lymph node. The cell subset or site label corresponds to: CD45RA-negative sorted CD4+ T cells (memory Tconv or effector/memory Treg). Recombination connected TRBV27 to TRBJ1-1; 7 central bases correspond to TRBD1. The origin of this receptor is a female donor with luminal breast cancer. The nucleotide sequence is given as TGTGCCAGCAGTTTAAAGGGGGCCATGGGGAGCACTGAAGCTTTCTTT. It encodes CASSLKGAMGSTEAFF.